The present T cell receptor (beta chain) was sequenced within a study of T cells in severe cutaneous drug reactions (dated by TCRdb to about 2019). General notes on the study: Patients were recruited between the early 2010s and the late 2010s from Taiwan, Thailand and a European registry network. The study paired bulk TCR sequencing with single-cell sequencing, quantitative PCR validation, functional assays and transgenic mouse experiments. Patients in either the acute or the recovery stage provided biological samples, such as blister fluids/cells and PBMC. Only patients with a probable or definite SJS/TEN or DRESS diagnosis by RegiSCAR criteria were enrolled. Libraries were prepared using iRepertoire multiplex PCR, and a comparison was cited by the authors in which similar capture of abundant clonotypes was shown across iRepertoire and 5' RACE methods with or without UMI. Assignment of the culprit drug relied on both the Naranjo algorithm and the ALDEN drug causality algorithm. The investigation overall reported the following: TRBV12-4 usage was strongly increased in CBZ-SJS/TEN patients, averaging about 30% in blister cells and around 4.8% in PBMC. A public TCRbeta CDR3, present at a mean of 13.57% in all seven CBZ-SJS/TEN blister samples, was undetectable or scarce in PBMC from tolerant controls and healthy donors. According to the authors, further study is still needed to determine whether the public TCR generalizes to SJS/TEN caused by other drugs.

The CDR3 runs 16 residues from the cysteine to the phenylalanine. Only the protein is on record. For CDR1 and CDR2, the germline V gene (reference sequence) lists DFQATT and SNEGSKA. On this clonotype: It has no known antigen specificity.

For both bulk and single-cell sequencing, libraries were prepared with the iRepertoire multiplex PCR system using TCR subtype-specific primers. Multiplex PCR with primers aimed at the V, D and J gene regions produced the bulk TCR beta libraries. Each sample contributed roughly 100-500 ng of RNA as input for preparing the bulk TCR library. Bulk TCR beta amplicons were sequenced on an Illumina MiSeq. On the study's bioinformatics: Quality control steps removed sample misassignments and low-quality sequencing reads. The amino acids lying between the V-gene Y[YFLI]C motif and the J-segment [FW]GXGT motif were defined as CDR3. The IMGT database was followed for TRBV and TRBJ gene assignments and CDR3 clonotypes. Per-sample TRBV expression was normalized to the mean of the same gene in PBMC from approximately 40 healthy donors. Each entry corresponds to one CDR3 protein sequence from reads that TCRdb reprocessed, and DNA is not given. What appears here as the V and J calls and clone size reflects TCRdb's work, not the paper's. The sample's records list 9,900 or so distinct CDR3 sequences. Jointly, the top ten make up roughly a fifth of the sample.

Sequencing was performed on donors who were patients with carbamazepine-induced Stevens-Johnson syndrome or toxic epidermal necrolysis (CBZ-SJS/TEN). To look for drug-specific clonotypes, next-generation sequencing was used to profile the T cell receptor repertoires of patients with drug-induced severe cutaneous adverse reactions. RNA was isolated either from blister cells of skin lesions or from peripheral blood mononuclear cells. This receptor chain uses TRBV20-1 and TRBJ2-5; TCRdb selects TRBD2, and the lack of DNA leaves this call unchecked. Specimen: cells from a skin blister. The intended sense of this specimen's cell subset or site label: unsorted cells from skin lesion blisters. The TCR sequence derives from a human donor with Stevens-Johnson syndrome, a severe cutaneous drug reaction. The CDR3 amino acid sequence is: CSARTTTSGSRETQYF.